These 14 T cell receptor beta chains were all obtained from the same sample, sequenced in a study of CD8 T cells in ankylosing spondylitis. TCRdb re-derived calls from the 5' RACE reads in MiXCR, one entry per CDR3 protein. Of about 140,000 distinct CDR3 sequences listed, roughly 8% are singletons. The sample comprised synovial fluid, either unsorted or a sorted T cell fraction (not recorded which). The origin of the receptors is a male donor with ankylosing spondylitis.

The CDR3 bases are TGTGCCAGTAGTTCCGGACCCTTCACCTACAATGAGCAGTTCTTC. This translates into CASSSGPFTYNEQFF. The genes are TRBV19 and TRBJ2-1; D remains ambiguous. Trimming stripped 5 bases from V and 2 bases from J, with 13 bases between. The CDR3 has 15 amino acids. CDR1 is LNHDA, CDR2 SQIVND, per germline (reference sequence).

This clonotype was counted ten times or more. The chain combines TRBV4-2 with TRBJ2-4; 8 nucleotides match TRBD2. Germline CDR1 is LGHNA and CDR2 is YNFKEQ. The CDR3 contains 16 residues. Trimming took 3 bases from V and 7 from J; bases not matched to a gene: 11. DNA for the CDR3: TGTGCCAGCAGCCATCGCGGCGGGGGACTAGTCAACATTCAGTACTTC. Translated: CASSHRGGGLVNIQYF.

The chain carries TRBV18 and TRBJ2-7, with a tentative D call TRBD2 (6 bases). CDR1 is KGHSH, CDR2 LQKENI, per germline. Trimming left V 5 bases short and J 0 bases short, with 11 bases between. The CDR3 is 14 residues long. CDR3 nucleotide sequence: TGTGCCAGCTCAGCCGACGGGAGCTCCTACGAGCAGTACTTC. Protein sequence: CASSADGSSYEQYF.

This sequence joins TRBV19 and TRBJ2-6; 7 nucleotides align to TRBD1. Trimming took 4 bases from V and 0 from J; bases not matched to a gene: 6. Germline V gene sequence: CDR1 LNHDA, CDR2 SQIVND (reference sequence). CDR3 length equals 17 residues. The CDR3 protein is CASSKDRIHSGANVLTF. The CDR3 DNA reads TGTGCCAGTAGTAAGGACAGGATTCACTCTGGGGCCAACGTCCTGACTTTC.

This clonotype has more than one count but fewer than ten. The gene calls are TRBV10-3 and TRBJ2-7; 10 bases agree with TRBD2. From germline, CDR1 is ENHRY and CDR2 SYGVKD. V trimming: 2 bases; J trimming: 6 bases; junction bases outside the gene matches: 7. The CDR3 extends over 15 amino acids. CDR3 DNA: TGTGCCATCAGTGAGGGGAGTAGCGGGAGGCCCGAGCAGTACTTC. Translation: CAISEGSSGRPEQYF.

The table lists this clonotype with a few counts. This chain connects TRBV29-1 to TRBJ1-2; D is unresolved. Germline assignment: CDR1 SQVTM and CDR2 ANQGSEA. The CDR3 runs to 14 residues. Trimming stripped 6 bases from V and 4 bases from J, with 18 bases between. Here the CDR3 reads CSVAQGPTAYGYTF. CDR3 in DNA: TGCAGCGTGGCTCAAGGCCCTACGGCCTATGGCTACACCTTC.

As DNA, the CDR3 is TGTGCCAGCAGTGCGGGACAGGTTGGAGTGAGCAATCAGCCCCAGCATTTT. This sequence encodes CASSAGQVGVSNQPQHF. The chain combines TRBV25-1 with TRBJ1-5; TRBD1 matches 8 bases. V trimming: 4 bases; J trimming: 1 base; junction bases outside the gene matches: 9. Looked up from germline, CDR1 is MGHDK and CDR2 is SYGVNS. The CDR3 length is 17 residues. Supplemented by reference TRBV25-1 and TRBJ1-5, the full variable domain reads EADIYQTPRYLVIGTGKKITLECSQTMGHDKMYWYQQDPGMELHLIHYSYGVNSTEKGDLSSESTVSRIRTEHFPLTLESARPSHTSQYLCASSAGQVGVSNQPQHFGDGTRLSIL.

This clonotype was counted ten times or more. V usage is TRBV28 and J usage is TRBJ2-5, with 8 bases identical to TRBD1. Germline V gives CDR1 MDHEN, CDR2 SYDVKM. J lost 5 bases, V lost 5 bases, and 1 base had no gene match. The CDR3 extends over 12 amino acids. CDR3 protein: CASSGDRETQYF. As DNA, the CDR3 is TGTGCCAGCAGTGGGGACAGGGAGACCCAGTACTTC.

In this sample, this clonotype turned up a few times. This chain uses TRBV4-2 with TRBJ1-1; D is perhaps TRBD1 (5 bases). The V end lost 0 bases, the J end lost 5 bases, and 10 bases lay between the germline ends. The CDR3 is 14 amino acids. CDR1 and CDR2 from the germline V gene are LGHNA and YNFKEQ. CDR3: CASSQDKGRTEAFF. The CDR3 DNA reads TGTGCCAGCAGCCAAGATAAGGGGAGGACTGAAGCTTTCTTT.

This clonotype was seen a handful of times. V is TRBV20-1 and J is TRBJ2-2, with 8 bases lining up with TRBD1. The CDR3 is made up of 18 amino acids. J was trimmed by 0 bases and V by 4 bases; bases with no gene match: 13. The germline CDR1 and CDR2 sequences are DFQATT and SNEGSKA (reference sequence). The CDR3 reads CSAKPTPGQEANTGELFF. Here the CDR3 DNA reads TGCAGTGCTAAACCCACGCCGGGACAGGAGGCGAACACCGGGGAGCTGTTTTTT.

This clonotype has at least ten counts. V gene TRBV20-1 combines with J gene TRBJ1-1; no clear D. Germline CDR1 DFQATT, CDR2 SNEGSKA (reference sequence). The CDR3 spans 14 residues. Trimming pared 1 base from V and 0 bases from J, leaving 9 bases between. CDR3 bases: TGCAGTGCTAGAGGTGGACGGCTGAACACTGAAGCTTTCTTT. Translation gives CSARGGRLNTEAFF.

The sample holds one count of this clonotype. The CDR3 DNA follows: TGTGCCAGCAGCTCACTAATGAGGTCTGGCTACACCTTC. It is translated as CASSSLMRSGYTF. The V gene is TRBV28, the J gene TRBJ1-2; D gene ambiguous. V shed 6 bases and J shed 7 bases, with 15 bases lying between them. The CDR3 loop spans 13 amino acids. Germline CDR1 reads MDHEN; CDR2 reads SYDVKM.

This clonotype has ten or more counts. The V and J genes are TRBV20-1 and TRBJ1-2, with no clear D. The germline V gene has CDR1 DFQATT and CDR2 SNEGSKA (reference sequence). Trimming cost V 0 bases and J 13 bases, with 15 bases left between them. The CDR3 is 12 amino acids. The DNA for the CDR3 is TGCAGTGCTAGAGATTATGCAGGCCCAGGCACCTTC. Protein sequence: CSARDYAGPGTF.

This clonotype came up many times. The genes are TRBV6-1 and TRBJ1-5; 7 bases are shared with TRBD1. Germline loops: CDR1 MNHNS, CDR2 SASEGT. The length of the CDR3 is 15 residues. V shed 5 bases, J shed 3 bases, and the junction held 7 bases outside the gene matches. CDR3 loop: CASSPHDRVNQPQHF. The CDR3 region has the DNA TGTGCCAGCAGTCCTCATGACAGGGTCAATCAGCCCCAGCATTTT.